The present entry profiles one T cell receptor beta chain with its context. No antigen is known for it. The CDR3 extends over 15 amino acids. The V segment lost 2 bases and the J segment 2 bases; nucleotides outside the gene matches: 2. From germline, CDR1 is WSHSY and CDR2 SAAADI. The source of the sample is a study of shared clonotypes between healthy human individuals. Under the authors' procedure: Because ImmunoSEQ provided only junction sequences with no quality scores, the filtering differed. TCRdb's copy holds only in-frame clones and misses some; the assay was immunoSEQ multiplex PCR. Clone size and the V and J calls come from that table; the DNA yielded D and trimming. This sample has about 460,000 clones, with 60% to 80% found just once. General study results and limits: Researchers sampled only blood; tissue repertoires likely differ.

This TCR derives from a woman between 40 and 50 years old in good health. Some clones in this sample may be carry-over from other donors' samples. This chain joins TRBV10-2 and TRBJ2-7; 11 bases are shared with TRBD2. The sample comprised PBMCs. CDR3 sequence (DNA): TGCGCCAGCAGTGAGGCTAGCGGGAGGCCCTACGAGCAGTACTTC. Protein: CASSEASGRPYEQYF.